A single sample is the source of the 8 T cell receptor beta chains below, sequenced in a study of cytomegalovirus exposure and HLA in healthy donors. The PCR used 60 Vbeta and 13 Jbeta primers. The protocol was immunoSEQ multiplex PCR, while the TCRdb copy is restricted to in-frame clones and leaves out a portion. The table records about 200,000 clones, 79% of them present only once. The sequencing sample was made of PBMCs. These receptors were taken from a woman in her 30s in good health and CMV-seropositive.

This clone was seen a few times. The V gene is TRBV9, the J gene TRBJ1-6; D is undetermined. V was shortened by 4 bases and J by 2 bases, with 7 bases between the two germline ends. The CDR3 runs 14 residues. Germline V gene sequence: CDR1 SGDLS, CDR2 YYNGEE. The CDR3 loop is CASSRGAYNSPLHF. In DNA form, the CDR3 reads TGTGCCAGCAGCCGTGGAGCCTATAATTCACCCCTCCACTTT.

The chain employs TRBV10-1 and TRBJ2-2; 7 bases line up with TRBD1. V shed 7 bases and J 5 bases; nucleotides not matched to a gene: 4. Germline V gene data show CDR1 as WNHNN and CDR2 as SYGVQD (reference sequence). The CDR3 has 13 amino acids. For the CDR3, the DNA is TGCGCCAGCACCGCAGGGGGAACCGGGGAGCTGTTTTTT. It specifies CASTAGGTGELFF.

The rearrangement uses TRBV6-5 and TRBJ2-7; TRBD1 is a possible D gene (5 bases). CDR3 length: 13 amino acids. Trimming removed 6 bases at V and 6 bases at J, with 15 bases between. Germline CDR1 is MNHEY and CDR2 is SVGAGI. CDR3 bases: TGTGCCAGCAGCCCGGTCAGGGTGCGCGAGCAGTACTTC. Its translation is CASSPVRVREQYF.

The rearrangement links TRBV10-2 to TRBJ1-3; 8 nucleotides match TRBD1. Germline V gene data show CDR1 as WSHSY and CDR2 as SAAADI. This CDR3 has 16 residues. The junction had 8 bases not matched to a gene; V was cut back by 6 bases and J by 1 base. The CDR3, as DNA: TGCGCCAGCAGAGAGGGGACAGGCTTGTCTGGAAACACCATATATTTT. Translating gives CASREGTGLSGNTIYF.

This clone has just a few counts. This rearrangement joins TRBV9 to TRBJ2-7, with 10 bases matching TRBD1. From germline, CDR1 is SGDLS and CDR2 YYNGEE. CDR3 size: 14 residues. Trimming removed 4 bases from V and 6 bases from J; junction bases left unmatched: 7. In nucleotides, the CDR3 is TGTGCCAGCAGCCCAGAGGGGGACAGGGGCGAGCAGTACTTC. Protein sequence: CASSPEGDRGEQYF. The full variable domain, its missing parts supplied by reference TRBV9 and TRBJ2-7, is DSGVTQTPKHLITATGQRVTLRCSPRSGDLSVYWYQQSLDQGLQFLIQYYNGEERAKGNILERFSAQQFPDLHSELNLSSLELGDSALYFCASSPEGDRGEQYFGPGTRLTVT.

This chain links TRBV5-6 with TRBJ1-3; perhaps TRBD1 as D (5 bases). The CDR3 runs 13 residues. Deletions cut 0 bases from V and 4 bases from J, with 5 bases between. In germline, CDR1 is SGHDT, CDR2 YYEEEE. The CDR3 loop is CASSLAGGNTIYF. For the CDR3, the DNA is TGTGCCAGCAGCTTGGCAGGGGGAAACACCATATATTTT. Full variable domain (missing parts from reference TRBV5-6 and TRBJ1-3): DAGVTQSPTHLIKTRGQQVTLRCSPKSGHDTVSWYQQALGQGPQFIFQYYEEEERQRGNFPDRFSGHQFPNYSSELNVNALLLGDSALYLCASSLAGGNTIYFGEGSWLTVV.

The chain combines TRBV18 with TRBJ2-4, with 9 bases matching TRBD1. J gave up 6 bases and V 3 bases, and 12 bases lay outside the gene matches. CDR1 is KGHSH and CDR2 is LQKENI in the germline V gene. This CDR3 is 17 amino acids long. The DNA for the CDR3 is TGTGCCAGCTCACCGTTAGCCGGGACAGGGATTGGAAACATTCAGTACTTC. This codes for CASSPLAGTGIGNIQYF.

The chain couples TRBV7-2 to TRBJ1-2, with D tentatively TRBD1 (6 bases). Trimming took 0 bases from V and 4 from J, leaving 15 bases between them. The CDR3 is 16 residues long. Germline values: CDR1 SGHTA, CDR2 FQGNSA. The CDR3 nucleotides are TGTGCCAGCAGCTTAGCGATTGCACAGGGCCTCTATGGCTACACCTTC. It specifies CASSLAIAQGLYGYTF.